This T cell receptor beta chain was captured in a study of T cell responses to AZD1222 COVID-19 vaccine (TCRdb year 2021). Background for the entire study: AZD1222 recipients with second doses at about 4 weeks or about 12 weeks were pooled, because spike-specific TCR depth and breadth did not differ between schedules. TCR sequencing covered some 250 trial participants: around 210 given two doses of AZD1222 and 26 given two doses of MenACWY control vaccine. Trial participants were enrolled by age into subgroups of 18-55, 56-69 and 70-plus years, and 148, 28 and 57 TCR-sequenced participants, respectively, were included in these subgroups. Points the paper makes about the study in general: Epitopes outside the regions mutated in the B.1.351 and B.1.1.7 variants were reportedly recognized by nearly half of the unique spike-specific TCRs. After two AZD1222 doses, both the breadth and the depth of spike-specific TCRs were significantly higher than at day 0 and than in MenACWY recipients. Because no day 14 peak-response samples were available, repertoires were characterized only after the peak T cell response. In the small 56-69-year group, the increase in depth fell short of significance, most likely because of low power. Conclusions about previously exposed vaccinees are limited, since just five to seven AZD1222 recipients were seropositive for SARS-CoV-2 at baseline. Most participants were white British and females outnumbered males, and the authors suggested that clonal diversity may have been underestimated. CD4 TCRs associated with the vaccine covered the entire spike protein, and the dominant responses were in regions 160-218 and 743-854.

Per the publication, the time point label means: baseline before first vaccination. Vaccinee samples came from UK trials COV001 and COV002, including a single-blind randomized controlled phase 2/3 trial of AZD1222 (ChAdOx1 nCoV-19) in healthy adults. For TCRbeta chain sequencing, PBMC samples from trial participants were taken at day 0 and at day 28 after the second dose. The CDR3 regions of human TCRbeta chains were analyzed by immunosequencing. From the authors' description of their analysis: Repertoire TCRs were matched against a reference library of SARS-CoV-2-specific TCRs generated with the MIRA antigen-specificity platform. Breadth was defined as the fraction of unique TCRs that were SARS-CoV-2-associated. Depth was defined as the fraction of total T cells that were SARS-CoV-2-associated. Using the MIRA data, every spike-specific TCR was mapped to the spike region that the TCR reacted to and assigned to either a CD4 or a CD8 class. Log10-transformed breadth and depth values were compared by one-way ANOVA with Sidak's multiple comparisons tests. Entries here come from immuneACCESS through TCRdb and include only in-frame sequences with V and J called. Some clones fail to appear in such tables; in the studies checked, an unresolved V gene covers under half of the shortfall, and the cause of the remainder is unknown. That table gives V, J and clone size, and the DNA gave D and trimming. The sample table shows around 99,000 clones, and approximately 90% are seen once. The ten largest clones take up about 20% of the sample.

About this clone: Its antigen is not yet known. The record has no base qualities; no much larger clone is one base away.

The sample was peripheral blood, taken on day 0 of AZD1222 vaccination. The source of this sequence is an adult in good health.

The DNA sequence follows: TGCGCCAGCAGCATAGGACAGGGCCATCAGCCCCAGCATTTT. This encodes CASSIGQGHQPQHF. Recombination joined TRBV5-1 with TRBJ1-5, with 8 central nucleotides matching TRBD1. The CDR3 sequence holds 14 residues, the cysteine and phenylalanine included. The entry retains the CDR3 DNA only, 42 bases that are in frame from base 1. After removal of 4 bases from V and 5 bases from J, the junction retains 5 bases not matched to a gene. From a lookup of the germline V gene, CDR1 and CDR2 are SGHRS and YFSETQ.